This entry features one TCR beta chain sequence. The sample originates from a study of blood T cell repertoires in COVID-19. Study-wide background: Acute-phase and convalescent COVID-19 samples originated in the United States, Italy and Spain.

Participants came from under 30 US areas, aged about 18 to 89 years. Participant-reported clinical history was the basis for cohort assignment. Original processing methods: Amplifying reference gene primers gave estimates of nucleated cell counts. Generated by immunoSEQ multiplex PCR, the TCRdb table keeps only in-frame clones and is missing some. The V and J calls and clone size are taken from that table; D and trimming were inferred from the DNA. The sample has some 260,000 clones; 87% are singletons. Trimming removed 3 bases from V and 5 bases from J; junction bases left unmatched: 8. Germline CDR1 SGHTA, CDR2 FQGNSA. This CDR3 comprises 15 residues.

The specimen sequenced was PBMCs or T cells enriched from blood (not recorded which). This rearrangement joins TRBV7-2 to TRBJ2-5; 8 positions match TRBD1. The clonotype was recovered from a woman under 40 with acute COVID-19. The CDR3 DNA reads TGTGCCAGCAGCTTTACAGGGGGTATAAAGGAGACCCAGTACTTC. Translated, it gives CASSFTGGIKETQYF. The whole variable domain, filled in from reference TRBV7-2 and TRBJ2-5, reads GAGVSQSPSNKVTEKGKDVELRCDPISGHTALYWYRQSLGQGLEFLIYFQGNSAPDKSGLPSDRFSAERTGGSVSTLTIQRTQQEDSAVYLCASSFTGGIKETQYFGPGTRLLVL.